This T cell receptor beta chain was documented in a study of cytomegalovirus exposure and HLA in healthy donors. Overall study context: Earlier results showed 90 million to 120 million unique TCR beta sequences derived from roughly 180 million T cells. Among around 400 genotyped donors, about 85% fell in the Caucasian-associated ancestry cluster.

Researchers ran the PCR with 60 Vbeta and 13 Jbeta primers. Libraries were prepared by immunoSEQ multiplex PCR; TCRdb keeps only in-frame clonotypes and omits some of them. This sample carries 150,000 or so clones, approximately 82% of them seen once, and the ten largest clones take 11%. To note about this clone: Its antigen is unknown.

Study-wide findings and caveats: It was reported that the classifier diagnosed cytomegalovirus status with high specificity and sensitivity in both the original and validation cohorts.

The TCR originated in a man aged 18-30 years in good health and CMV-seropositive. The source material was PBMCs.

DNA for the CDR3: TGTGCCAGCAGCGACCAACAGGGGATGGTAACAGATACGCAGTATTTT. Translating it yields CASSDQQGMVTDTQYF. This sequence joins TRBV25-1 and TRBJ2-3, with TRBD1 matching 7 bases. The CDR3 runs 16 residues. V dropped 6 bases and J dropped 3; count of bases not matched to a gene: 12. Germline V lookup: CDR1 MGHDK, CDR2 SYGVNS.